Reported below is one TCR beta chain. The CDR3 spans 13 residues. The germline V gene has CDR1 DFQATT and CDR2 SNEGSKA (reference sequence). The data originate from a study of prognosis after radiotherapy for stage I lung cancer. The TCR beta CDR3 region was amplified from genomic DNA, with two rounds of multiplex PCR being used for the amplification. During first-round PCR, primers specific to each TRBV and TRBJ gene were used. TCRdb analysed the multiplex PCR reads with MiXCR anew, one entry per CDR3 protein. The sample includes about 59,000 distinct CDR3 sequences, about 26% seen only once; the top ten take 7.5%.

The sample consisted of PBMCs, taken before or after stereotactic body radiation therapy (not recorded which). The chain recombines TRBV20-1 with TRBJ1-1; 7 nucleotides agree with TRBD1. The receptor was isolated from a donor older than 45 with non-small cell lung cancer. CDR3 residues: CNSGQAWGVGAFF. CDR3 nucleotides: TGCAACTCTGGACAGGCGTGGGGTGTCGGAGCTTTCTTT.